The source of this T cell receptor beta chain is a study of blood T cell repertoires in COVID-19. Overall study context: COVID-19 samples from acute and convalescent phases originated in the United States, Italy and Spain.

With 6 bases clipped from V and 3 bases from J, the junction kept 8 bases outside the gene matches. Per germline, CDR1 SGHAT and CDR2 FQDESV (reference sequence). The CDR3 loop spans 14 amino acids. Individuals drawn from approximately 26 US areas were about 18 to 100 years old. Within 2 weeks of study entry, exposed participants had contacted a PCR-confirmed or clinician-diagnosed COVID-19 case. Repertoires were generated with immunoSEQ multiplex PCR, while TCRdb's copy carries only in-frame clones and drops some. The sample carries roughly 260,000 clones, about four fifths recorded once. This sequence joins TRBV11-1 and TRBJ2-7; TRBD1 matches 7 bases. This sequence originates from a middle-aged woman who had been exposed to COVID-19. The specimen was PBMCs or T cells enriched from blood (not recorded which). In DNA form, the CDR3 reads TGTGCCAGCAGTAGAGACAGGGTTGGCTACGAGCAGTACTTC. Amino acid sequence: CASSRDRVGYEQYF.